The next 16 T cell receptor beta chains were all read from a single sample in a study of somatic mutations in cytotoxic T cells in rheumatoid arthritis (dated by TCRdb to between 2016 and 2019). To prepare the library, the immunoSEQ multiplex PCR assay was applied. TCRdb carries this immuneACCESS record with in-frame sequences only. Its versions omit some clonotypes, under half of them owing to an unresolved V gene in the studies checked, with the rest unexplained. The sample table records around 15,000 clones; 82% of these occur just once. Clones ranked in the top ten supply roughly 27% of the sample. Sequenced: CD8+ T cells sorted from blood. The receptors shown here come from an adult with rheumatoid arthritis.

V usage is TRBV6-5 and J usage is TRBJ2-2, with D perhaps TRBD1 (6 bases). Germline V gene data show CDR1 as MNHEY and CDR2 as SVGAGI. Trimming took off 5 bases at V and 7 bases at J, with 11 bases between the two ends. The CDR3 extends over 13 amino acids. CDR3 nucleotide sequence: TGTGCCAGCAGTCCCGGGACAATCGGGGAGCTGTTTTTT. Translation gives CASSPGTIGELFF.

The chain joins TRBV5-6 to TRBJ2-3; TRBD1 aligns across 9 bases. The CDR3 runs 14 residues. Germline V gene data show CDR1 as SGHDT and CDR2 as YYEEEE. V lost 7 bases and J lost 1; bases outside the gene matches: 4. In DNA, the CDR3 is TGTGCCAGCGTAGGGACAGGGCGCACAGATACGCAGTATTTT. Its protein product is CASVGTGRTDTQYF. Complete variable domain (other parts from reference TRBV5-6 and TRBJ2-3): DAGVTQSPTHLIKTRGQQVTLRCSPKSGHDTVSWYQQALGQGPQFIFQYYEEEERQRGNFPDRFSGHQFPNYSSELNVNALLLGDSALYLCASVGTGRTDTQYFGPGTRLTVL.

The rearrangement links TRBV29-1 to TRBJ2-1; D not resolved. Germline CDR1 SQVTM, CDR2 ANQGSEA. Trimming took off 3 bases at V and 0 bases at J, with 6 bases between the two ends. The CDR3 extends over 13 amino acids. As DNA, the CDR3 is TGCAGCGTTGATAGAATCTCCTACAATGAGCAGTTCTTC. It encodes CSVDRISYNEQFF.

This rearrangement joins TRBV7-3 to TRBJ1-1, with D hard to call. The germline V gene encodes CDR1 SGHTA and CDR2 FQGTGA. V dropped 8 bases and J dropped 4 bases, with 20 bases sitting between them. CDR3 size: 15 residues. In nucleotides, the CDR3 is TGTGCCAGCGAACCTCCTCGAAAGGGTCCCACTGAAGCTTTCTTT. This sequence encodes CASEPPRKGPTEAFF.

This chain joins TRBV11-2 and TRBJ2-7; the match to TRBD1 covers 10 bases. Germline-derived CDR1 and CDR2 are SGHAT and FQNNGV. This CDR3 contains 13 residues. Unmatched junction bases numbered 4, after V lost 4 bases and J lost 7 bases. CDR3 amino acids: CASSWDRGWEQYF. The CDR3 DNA sequence: TGTGCCAGCAGCTGGGACAGGGGATGGGAGCAGTACTTC. Full variable domain (outside the CDR3, taken from reference TRBV11-2 and TRBJ2-7): EAGVAQSPRYKIIEKRQSVAFWCNPISGHATLYWYQQILGQGPKLLIQFQNNGVVDDSQLPKDRFSAERLKGVDSTLKIQPAKLEDSAVYLCASSWDRGWEQYFGPGTRLTVT.

The chain couples TRBV7-9 to TRBJ1-5; no clear D gene. The CDR3 is 13 residues long. Looked up from germline, CDR1 is SEHNR and CDR2 is FQNEAQ (reference sequence). V lost 5 bases, J lost 0 bases, and 5 bases lay in between. This chain's CDR3 is CASSGDSNQPQHF. The CDR3 DNA follows: TGTGCCAGCAGCGGAGATAGCAATCAGCCCCAGCATTTT.

The genes are TRBV7-9 and TRBJ2-3; 12 bases are a match to TRBD2. CDR1 is SEHNR and CDR2 is FQNEAQ in the germline V gene (reference sequence). Losses at the gene ends were 5 bases for V and 6 bases for J; bases not matched to a gene: 9. The CDR3 consists of 16 residues. The CDR3 reads CASSRRLAGAGDTQYF. CDR3 DNA sequence: TGTGCCAGCAGCCGCCGACTAGCGGGGGCCGGGGATACGCAGTATTTT.

This clone showed up just a few times. The V and J genes are TRBV5-4 and TRBJ1-2; D ambiguous. V lost 3 bases and J lost 8, with 11 bases in between. This CDR3 contains 12 residues. Per germline, CDR1 SGHNT and CDR2 YYREEE (reference sequence). In DNA form, the CDR3 reads TGTGCCAGCAGCTCTCCCCTGCAGGGCTACACCTTC. It specifies CASSSPLQGYTF.

The chain links TRBV25-1 to TRBJ1-2, with TRBD1 as a possible D gene (5 bases). CDR1 and CDR2 (germline): MGHDK, SYGVNS. V lost 6 bases to trimming and J lost 4 bases, with 9 bases between them. The CDR3 is made up of 12 amino acids. The CDR3 sequence: CASSRDPYGYTF. The DNA of the CDR3 is TGTGCCAGCAGCCGGGACCCCTATGGCTACACCTTC.

This chain joins TRBV13 and TRBJ2-1; 11 bases fit TRBD2. The germline V gene encodes CDR1 PRHDT and CDR2 FYEKMQ (reference sequence). The CDR3 consists of 16 residues. V shed 5 bases, J shed 3 bases, and the junction held 6 bases outside the gene matches. In DNA, the CDR3 is TGTGCCAGCAGCCCCGCCGGGACTAGCGGCTACAATGAGCAGTTCTTC. It encodes CASSPAGTSGYNEQFF. Supplemented by reference TRBV13 and TRBJ2-1, the full variable domain reads AAGVIQSPRHLIKEKRETATLKCYPIPRHDTVYWYQQGPGQDPQFLISFYEKMQSDKGSIPDRFSAQQFSDYHSELNMSSLELGDSALYFCASSPAGTSGYNEQFFGPGTRLTVL.

V and J are TRBV30 and TRBJ2-1; D call uncertain. Per the germline V gene, CDR1 is GTSNPN and CDR2 is SVGIG (reference sequence). V lost 2 bases to trimming and J lost 7 bases, with 12 bases between them. The CDR3 runs to 13 residues. The CDR3 nucleotides are TGTGCCTGGAGTCGACTCGTCTATAATGAGCAGTTCTTC. Its translation is CAWSRLVYNEQFF. Filled out from reference TRBV30 and TRBJ2-1, the complete variable domain reads SQTIHQWPATLVQPVGSPLSLECTVEGTSNPNLYWYRQAAGRGLQLLFYSVGIGQISSEVPQNLSASRPQDRQFILSSKKLLLSDSGFYLCAWSRLVYNEQFFGPGTRLTVL.

This clone was seen just once. The chain links TRBV5-5 to TRBJ1-4; 8 bases map to TRBD1. Germline values: CDR1 SGHKS, CDR2 YYEKEE (reference sequence). With V trimmed by 0 bases and J by 7 bases, 11 bases remained unmatched. The CDR3 is made up of 17 amino acids. CDR3 sequence: CASSLVVQGGPAEKLFF. DNA for the CDR3: TGTGCCAGCAGCTTGGTTGTACAGGGGGGTCCGGCTGAAAAACTGTTTTTT.

This chain connects TRBV6-1 to TRBJ2-2; D is uncertain. V lost 6 bases to trimming and J lost 4 bases, with 6 bases between them. Germline-derived CDR1 and CDR2 are MNHNS and SASEGT. This CDR3 contains 12 residues. In DNA, the CDR3 is TGTGCCAGCAGGGCCCCCACCGGGGAGCTGTTTTTT. Its translation is CASRAPTGELFF.

This chain uses TRBV9 with TRBJ1-2; the D gene is possibly TRBD1 (5 bases). V was clipped by 1 base and J by 4 bases, with 5 bases between them. The CDR3 is made up of 12 amino acids. Germline V gene sequence: CDR1 SGDLS, CDR2 YYNGEE. The CDR3 DNA follows: TGTGCCAGCAGCGTACAGGGCTATGGCTACACCTTC. Translated, it gives CASSVQGYGYTF.

The V gene is TRBV5-1, the J gene TRBJ1-1, with 8 bases identical to TRBD1. Germline CDR1 SGHRS, CDR2 YFSETQ. This CDR3 comprises 17 residues. V lost 3 bases and J lost 1; bases outside the gene matches: 11. CDR3 DNA: TGCGCCAGCAGCTGGGCTTACTCCGGGACAGGGAACACTGAAGCTTTCTTT. The encoded protein is CASSWAYSGTGNTEAFF. The whole variable domain, filled in from reference TRBV5-1 and TRBJ1-1, reads KAGVTQTPRYLIKTRGQQVTLSCSPISGHRSVSWYQQTPGQGLQFLFEYFSETQRNKGNFPGRFSGRQFSNSRSEMNVSTLELGDSALYLCASSWAYSGTGNTEAFFGQGTRLTVV.

The chain combines TRBV4-1 with TRBJ2-3, with a possible D match to TRBD1 (5 bases). CDR3 size: 16 residues. Germline CDR1 is MGHRA and CDR2 is YSYEKL. Trimming pared 3 bases from V and 2 bases from J, leaving 15 bases between. The CDR3 sequence is CASSHPIGVSTDTQYF. CDR3 in DNA: TGCGCCAGCAGCCACCCCATAGGGGTTTCCACAGATACGCAGTATTTT.